This T cell receptor (beta chain) is drawn from a study of T cell repertoires in cytomegalovirus infection. Study as a whole: Based on public TCR beta signatures, there were indications of CMV infection and of a matching HLA type.

Via MiXCR, TCRdb re-called the reads, giving one row per CDR3 protein. The sample records some 680,000 distinct CDR3 sequences, 35% to 40% being singletons. Germline trimming cut 3 bases from V and 7 bases from J; bases unmatched to any gene: 23. CDR1 is MNHEY and CDR2 is SMNVEV in the germline V gene (reference sequence). CDR3 length equals 20 residues. This clonotype was picked up a small number of times. Its antigen remains unknown. Findings and limits, study-wide: The study identified carriers of CMV plus the relevant HLA from cumulative public TCR beta family frequency.

This TCR came from a human donor in good health (CMV status not recorded). Some clones in this sample may be carry-over from other donors' samples. The V gene is TRBV27, the J gene TRBJ1-4; 7 bases fit TRBD1. The sequencing input was PBMCs. As DNA, the CDR3 is TGTGCCAGCAGTTTGGTACGCGTGACAGGGATAAACTCGGGGGGTGAAAAACTGTTTTTT. It translates to CASSLVRVTGINSGGEKLFF. Looking up the rest from reference TRBV27 and TRBJ1-4 gives the full variable domain: EAQVTQNPRYLITVTGKKLTVTCSQNMNHEYMSWYRQDPGLGLRQIYYSMNVEVTDKGDVPEGYKVSRKEKRNFPLILESPSPNQTSLYFCASSLVRVTGINSGGEKLFFGSGTQLSVL.